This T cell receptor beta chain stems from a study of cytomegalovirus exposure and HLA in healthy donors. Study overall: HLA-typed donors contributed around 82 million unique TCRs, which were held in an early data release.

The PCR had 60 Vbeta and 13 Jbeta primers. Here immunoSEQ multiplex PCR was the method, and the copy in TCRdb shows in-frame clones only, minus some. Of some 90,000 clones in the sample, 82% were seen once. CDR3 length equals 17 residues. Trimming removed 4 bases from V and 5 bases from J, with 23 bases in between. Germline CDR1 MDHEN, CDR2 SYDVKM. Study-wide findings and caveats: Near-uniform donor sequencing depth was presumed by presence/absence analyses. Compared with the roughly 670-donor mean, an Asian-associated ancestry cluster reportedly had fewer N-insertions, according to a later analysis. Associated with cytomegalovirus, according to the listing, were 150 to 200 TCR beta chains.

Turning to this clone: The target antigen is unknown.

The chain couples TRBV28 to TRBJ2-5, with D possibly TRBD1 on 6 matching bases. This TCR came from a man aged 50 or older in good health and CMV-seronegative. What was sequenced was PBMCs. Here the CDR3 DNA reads TGTGCCAGCAGTTCTCAATTCGGGGCAGGGGTACGGGAGACCCAGTACTTC. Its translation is CASSSQFGAGVRETQYF.